Sequencing of this TCR beta chain was carried out in a study of identical twins. In the case of this clonotype: Its antigen is currently unknown.

Study conclusions and caveats: Twin pairs' shared out-of-frame alpha sequences were enriched in low generation probability. Invariant MAIT and iNKT cells could partly confound zero-insertion analyses. Twins shared beta out-of-frame sequences in excess, but this excess was weaker.

TCRdb re-derived calls from the 5' RACE reads in MiXCR, one entry per CDR3 protein. The repertoire holds some 250,000 distinct CDR3 sequences, with 6.5% as singletons. CDR1 and CDR2 from the germline V gene are LGHDT and YNNKEL (reference sequence). V dropped 1 base and J dropped 0 bases, with 7 bases sitting between them. The CDR3 consists of 14 residues. The same sample was also studied in work on T cells expressing NK-cell markers. As that report states: From sorted CD3+CD56+NKG2C+, CD3+CD56+NKG2C- and CD3+CD56-NKG2C+ T cells came the TCR beta repertoires.

V usage is TRBV3-1 and J usage is TRBJ2-7; D uncertain. The TCR comes from a young woman in good health. The sequenced sample consisted of CD8+ T cells sorted from blood. CDR3 in DNA: TGTGCCAGCAGCCAAGCGGTGACCTCCTACGAGCAGTACTTC. This gives the protein CASSQAVTSYEQYF.